Described below is a single T cell receptor (beta chain) sequence and its context. The antigen remains undetermined. The data stem from a study of shared clonotypes between healthy human individuals. Study-wide results and caveats: It was the non-shared clonotypes that had lower generation probabilities than clonotypes shared by all four donors. In the sorted subsets, rarefaction showed sequencing was incomplete despite large depth. Some naive CD4 clonotypes, roughly 4.7%, turned up in common across a few donors.

Several immunoSEQ 96-well plates shared each subset's DNA, each plate a replicate. Assay: immunoSEQ multiplex PCR; the TCRdb copy retains only in-frame clones and omits some. The profile shows 2 million to 2.5 million clones, almost 96% of them singletons. The V end lost 4 bases, the J end lost 2 bases, and 18 bases lay between the germline ends. This CDR3 spans 18 amino acids. CDR1 is MDHEN and CDR2 is SYDVKM in the germline V gene. This sequence originates from a man younger than 35 in good health. V is TRBV28 and J is TRBJ2-6; tentatively, D is TRBD1 (5 bases). Material: naive CD4+ T cells sorted from blood. Subset here: CD45RA+ positively selected. The CDR3 region has the DNA TGTGCCAGCAGTTCAAAGGTTAGGGGATGGGCTGGGGCCAACGTCCTGACTTTC. Its translation: CASSSKVRGWAGANVLTF.